These 13 T cell receptor beta chains share one sample of origin, sequenced in a study of human T cells and chemical hapten exposure. A single record per CDR3 protein comes from TCRdb applying MiXCR to the RACE reads. The table shows about 39,000 distinct CDR3 sequences, with about 12% occurring only once. Stated time point: patch test 3, about 24 weeks after DPC sensitization. Specified treatment: therapeutic diphenylcyclopropenone sensitization with weekly scalp DPC. Total RNA was extracted from unfractionated whole blood. The source was whole blood, collected in connection with sensitization to the hapten diphenylcyclopropenone (DPC). The receptor source for this set is a woman between 35 and 50 years old with alopecia areata. Some clones in this sample may be carry-over from other donors' samples.

There are a few counts of this clonotype. The chain recombines TRBV29-1 with TRBJ1-1, with no clear D. Looked up from germline, CDR1 is SQVTM and CDR2 is ANQGSEA. Trimming took 4 bases from V and 5 from J, leaving 17 bases between them. The CDR3 runs 14 residues. CDR3 in DNA: TGCAGCGTTGTACCGCAGGACGTGGGAACTGAAGCTTTCTTT. Translating gives CSVVPQDVGTEAFF. Full variable domain (rest looked up from reference TRBV29-1 and TRBJ1-1): SAVISQKPSRDICQRGTSLTIQCQVDSQVTMMFWYRQQPGQSLTLIATANQGSEATYESGFVIDKFPISRPNLTFSTLTVSNMSPEDSSIYLCSVVPQDVGTEAFFGQGTRLTVV.

This clonotype came up many times. The J gene is TRBJ2-1, the V gene TRBV10-3; 12 bases match TRBD2. This CDR3 region has 14 residues. Germline CDR1 ENHRY, CDR2 SYGVKD. V dropped 9 bases and J dropped 9; count of bases not matched to a gene: 9. CDR3 DNA: TGTGCCATTGAGACCGGGACTAGCGGGCCTGAGCAGTTCTTC. Its translation: CAIETGTSGPEQFF.

The chain is built from TRBV10-3 and TRBJ2-3; D unclear. The CDR3 is made up of 13 amino acids. Deletions cut 3 bases from V and 4 bases from J, with 8 bases between. Looked up from germline, CDR1 is ENHRY and CDR2 is SYGVKD. The CDR3 here is CAISDLEPDTQYF. CDR3 coding DNA: TGTGCCATCAGTGACCTAGAACCAGATACGCAGTATTTT.

This clonotype was observed a handful of times. CDR3 protein: CSALDATNEKLFF. The CDR3 DNA reads TGCAGCGCCCTAGATGCAACTAATGAAAAACTGTTTTTT. The gene calls are TRBV29-1 and TRBJ1-4; no reliable D call. The length of the CDR3 is 13 residues. V shed 7 bases and J shed 0 bases, with 9 bases lying between them. In germline, CDR1 is SQVTM, CDR2 ANQGSEA.

This clonotype was counted ten times or more. J is TRBJ2-6 and V is TRBV7-3, with 9 bases matching TRBD1. Germline values: CDR1 SGHTA, CDR2 FQGTGA. This CDR3 contains 16 residues. J was trimmed by 0 bases and V by 8 bases; bases with no gene match: 5. CDR3 sequence (DNA): TGTGCCAGCCGGGGACAGGGCGGCTCTGGGGCCAACGTCCTGACTTTC. Translating gives CASRGQGGSGANVLTF.

This clonotype has just a few counts. The rearrangement links TRBV2 to TRBJ2-3; D remains unclear. CDR1 is SNHLY, CDR2 FYNNEI, per germline. CDR3 length: 11 residues. The V gene lost 4 bases and the J gene lost 8 bases, with 7 bases spanning the gap. Written as DNA, the CDR3 is TGTGCCAGCAGTGCTCGGAGTACGCAGTATTTT. This encodes CASSARSTQYF.

This clonotype was seen more than once but under ten times. The rearrangement joins TRBV12-3 or TRBV12-4 to TRBJ2-2; D is undetermined. V was trimmed by 1 base and J by 3 bases, leaving 6 bases between them. CDR3 length: 14 residues. The CDR3 loop reads CASSLDRDTGELFF. CDR3 DNA sequence: TGTGCCAGCAGTTTAGACAGAGACACCGGGGAGCTGTTTTTT.

This clonotype was recorded many times. The CDR3: CASTDPNTGELFF. The CDR3 region has the DNA TGCGCCAGCACCGATCCTAACACCGGGGAGCTGTTTTTT. The chain employs TRBV5-1 and TRBJ2-2; no clear D gene. The CDR3 spans 13 residues. V lost 6 bases and J 2 bases, leaving 8 bases between the germline ends. Germline-derived CDR1 and CDR2 are SGHRS and YFSETQ. The full variable domain, completed using reference TRBV5-1 and TRBJ2-2, is KAGVTQTPRYLIKTRGQQVTLSCSPISGHRSVSWYQQTPGQGLQFLFEYFSETQRNKGNFPGRFSGRQFSNSRSEMNVSTLELGDSALYLCASTDPNTGELFFGEGSRLTVL.

This clonotype has at least ten counts. This rearrangement joins TRBV29-1 to TRBJ2-5, with no clear D. Trimming removed 4 bases from V and 4 bases from J, with 10 bases in between. The CDR3 is 12 residues long. Germline assignment: CDR1 SQVTM and CDR2 ANQGSEA. The CDR3 protein is CSVGVNGETQYF. CDR3 nucleotide sequence: TGCAGCGTTGGGGTAAACGGAGAGACCCAGTACTTC.

This clonotype was seen at least ten times. The chain recombines TRBV18 with TRBJ2-7, with 10 bases matching TRBD1. The germline CDR1 and CDR2 sequences are KGHSH and LQKENI. V dropped 2 bases and J dropped 2; count of bases not matched to a gene: 3. The CDR3 has 15 amino acids. CDR3 protein: CASSPGQGVTYEQYF. CDR3 sequence (DNA): TGTGCCAGCTCACCAGGACAGGGGGTCACCTACGAGCAGTACTTC.

The chain uses TRBV4-1 and TRBJ2-7; D is uncertain. Germline V CDR1 and CDR2: MGHRA, YSYEKL. The CDR3 loop spans 15 amino acids. Between the trimmed V and J ends, which lost 0 bases and 5 bases, there was a span of 14 bases. The CDR3 sequence is CASSQEIREPDEQYF. The CDR3 nucleotides are TGCGCCAGCAGCCAAGAAATCAGAGAGCCCGACGAGCAGTACTTC.

The genes are TRBV7-2 and TRBJ1-2; tentative D call: TRBD1 (6 bases). The CDR3 covers 13 residues. CDR1 and CDR2 (germline): SGHTA, FQGNSA. The V end lost 4 bases, the J end lost 8 bases, and 14 bases lay between the germline ends. The chain's CDR3 is CASSSGPGGGYTF. Here the CDR3 DNA reads TGTGCCAGCAGCTCCGGGCCGGGGGGCGGCTACACCTTC.

This clonotype was counted at least ten times. The chain couples TRBV19 to TRBJ2-2, with 7 bases aligning to TRBD1. The CDR3 consists of 15 residues. V lost 5 bases to trimming and J lost 3 bases; unmatched junction nucleotides: 6. The germline gives CDR1 LNHDA, CDR2 SQIVND (reference sequence). CDR3 sequence reads: CASSPPGTDTGELFF. The CDR3 nucleotides are TGTGCCAGTAGTCCCCCCGGGACAGACACCGGGGAGCTGTTTTTT.